One sample yielded the 14 T cell receptor beta chains listed below, sequenced in a study of blood T cell repertoires in COVID-19. Here immunoSEQ multiplex PCR was the method, and the copy in TCRdb shows in-frame clones only, minus some. The table includes under 300,000 clones, approximately 84% detected once. The sample was PBMCs or T cells enriched from blood (not recorded which). Receptors were obtained from a man aged 40-49 years who had recovered from COVID-19.

This clone was seen only once. The chain's CDR3 is CASSSIKGPLEGYTF. CDR3 coding DNA: TGTGCCAGCAGCAGCATAAAGGGGCCCTTGGAAGGCTACACCTTC. The chain is built from TRBV4-2 and TRBJ1-2; D is perhaps TRBD1 (5 bases). Germline V gene data show CDR1 as LGHNA and CDR2 as YNFKEQ. CDR3 length: 15 amino acids. V lost 5 bases, J lost 8 bases, and 21 bases lay in between.

V usage is TRBV7-3 and J usage is TRBJ1-2, with 9 bases matching TRBD1. CDR3 size: 16 residues. Germline CDR1 reads SGHTA; CDR2 reads FQGTGA. V lost 1 base and J lost 7; bases outside the gene matches: 10. The chain's CDR3 is CASSLNPGQGSSGYTF. Here the CDR3 DNA reads TGTGCCAGCAGCTTAAACCCCGGACAGGGGAGTTCTGGCTACACCTTC. The whole variable domain, filled in from reference TRBV7-3 and TRBJ1-2, reads GAGVSQTPSNKVTEKGKYVELRCDPISGHTALYWYRQSLGQGPEFLIYFQGTGAADDSGLPNDRFFAVRPEGSVSTLKIQRTERGDSAVYLCASSLNPGQGSSGYTFGSGTRLTVV.

The chain combines TRBV20-1 with TRBJ2-1; D is uncertain. V lost 1 base and J 9 bases, leaving 7 bases between the germline ends. The CDR3 sequence is 11 residues long. The V gene's germline CDR1 is DFQATT and CDR2 SNEGSKA (reference sequence). CDR3 residues: CSARAGGEQFF. In DNA form, the CDR3 reads TGCAGTGCTAGAGCCGGTGGTGAGCAGTTCTTC.

This clone was detected a few times. The chain recombines TRBV5-6 with TRBJ1-2; TRBD1 matches at 7 bases. The CDR3 extends over 14 amino acids. CDR1 is SGHDT and CDR2 is YYEEEE in the germline V gene. The junction had 8 bases not matched to a gene; V was cut back by 2 bases and J by 7 bases. CDR3 nucleotides: TGTGCCAGCAGCTTAGAACAGGGGTCTCGTGGCTACACCTTC. Its translation: CASSLEQGSRGYTF.

The genes are TRBV28 and TRBJ1-2; D is ambiguous. Germline CDR1 and CDR2: MDHEN and SYDVKM. CDR3 length equals 15 residues. V was shortened by 3 bases and J by 6 bases, with 17 bases between the two germline ends. This CDR3 is CASSFTSPGKNGYTF. The CDR3 nucleotides read TGTGCCAGCAGTTTCACCTCACCCGGGAAAAATGGCTACACCTTC.

The chain employs TRBV24-1 and TRBJ1-4; 7 positions agree with TRBD1. Trimming removed 6 bases from V and 5 bases from J; junction bases left unmatched: 8. The CDR3 is 15 residues long. Germline CDR1 reads KGHDR; CDR2 reads SFDVKD. Here the CDR3 reads CATSSPGTENEKLFF. CDR3 sequence (DNA): TGTGCCACCAGTTCCCCCGGGACAGAGAATGAAAAACTGTTTTTT.

The chain recombines TRBV4-2 with TRBJ2-2; 14 nucleotides line up with TRBD2. CDR3 length equals 17 residues. V was pared by 4 bases and J by 5 bases, with 6 bases of the junction left unmatched. The V gene's germline CDR1 is LGHNA and CDR2 YNFKEQ. Here the CDR3 reads CASSLGLAGDRTGELFF. Written as DNA, the CDR3 is TGTGCCAGCAGCCTGGGACTAGCGGGAGATCGGACCGGGGAGCTGTTTTTT.

This chain links TRBV28 with TRBJ1-2; tentatively, D is TRBD1 (6 bases). V was trimmed by 7 bases and J by 2 bases, leaving 14 bases between them. Per germline, CDR1 MDHEN and CDR2 SYDVKM. CDR3 size: 14 residues. The chain's CDR3 is CASTDNRENYGYTF. The CDR3, as DNA: TGTGCCAGCACCGACAACAGGGAGAACTATGGCTACACCTTC.

The rearrangement joins TRBV6-5 to TRBJ2-1, with 9 nucleotides matching TRBD2. Trimming cost V 6 bases and J 4 bases; bases outside gene matches: 4. The CDR3 is 14 residues long. The germline gives CDR1 MNHEY, CDR2 SVGAGI. The CDR3 sequence: CASSIAGVYNEQFF. In DNA, the CDR3 is TGTGCCAGCAGCATAGCGGGGGTATACAATGAGCAGTTCTTC.

This clone is a singleton in its sample. The gene calls are TRBV7-2 and TRBJ1-2, with a possible D match to TRBD1 (6 bases). This CDR3 contains 16 residues. The V and J ends lost 0 bases and 4 bases respectively, with 15 bases between them. Per the germline V gene, CDR1 is SGHTA and CDR2 is FQGNSA. The CDR3 DNA reads TGTGCCAGCAGCTTAGCGGACAGTGGGTTAGGCTATGGCTACACCTTC. Protein: CASSLADSGLGYGYTF.

The gene calls are TRBV29-1 and TRBJ2-5; no firm D call. The V gene lost 7 bases and the J gene lost 5 bases, with 17 bases spanning the gap. This CDR3 region has 13 residues. The germline gives CDR1 SQVTM, CDR2 ANQGSEA. CDR3 protein: CSADGSPVETQYF. DNA of the CDR3: TGCAGCGCGGACGGGTCCCCTGTGGAGACCCAGTACTTC.

Here the CDR3 reads CAIRSLQEAEAFF. The CDR3 DNA is TGTGCCATCCGGTCACTCCAGGAGGCTGAAGCTTTCTTT. The chain recombines TRBV19 with TRBJ1-1; D not certain. The germline V gene encodes CDR1 LNHDA and CDR2 SQIVND (reference sequence). Trimming removed 10 bases from V and 6 bases from J, with 18 bases in between. This CDR3 region has 13 residues.

The chain joins TRBV25-1 to TRBJ1-5; D is uncertain. Trimming took 1 base from V and 0 from J, leaving 10 bases between them. Germline V CDR1 and CDR2: MGHDK, SYGVNS. The CDR3 is 16 amino acids. The CDR3 region has the DNA TGTGCCAGCAGTGAATCGACGGGGTTTAGCAATCAGCCCCAGCATTTT. This encodes CASSESTGFSNQPQHF.

The V gene is TRBV7-3, the J gene TRBJ1-2; the D is unclear. The ends were cut back, 7 bases at V and 7 bases at J, with 4 bases in the middle. This CDR3 region has 9 residues. Per the germline V gene, CDR1 is SGHTA and CDR2 is FQGTGA. The DNA for the CDR3 is TGTGCCAGCACCGGTGGCTACACCTTC. Translating gives CASTGGYTF.